This TCR beta chain was profiled in a study of T cells in Graves' hyperthyroidism and ophthalmopathy. Study context: It was at initial diagnosis, before any treatment, that peripheral blood was collected.

The CDR3 contains 17 residues. Between the trimmed V and J ends, which lost 4 bases and 0 bases, there was a span of 18 bases. Germline CDR1 is SGHDT and CDR2 is YYEEEE. The source material, RNA transcripts, was used to amplify TCR beta CDR3 regions. The TCR CDR3 was amplified in a first-round RT-PCR using the HTBI primer set. TCRdb ran MiXCR on the multiplex PCR reads and lists one entry per CDR3 protein. The sample consists of around 340,000 distinct CDR3 sequences, 20% to 25% of them appearing once. It was considered stable Graves' hyperthyroidism when ophthalmopathy did not progress within 18 months. Orbital computed tomography, thyroid ultrasound, serum thyroxine and TRAb, and clinical symptoms together informed the diagnoses.

The rearrangement joins TRBV5-6 to TRBJ2-3; D perhaps matches TRBD2 (5 bases). The sample consisted of blood. This sequence originates from a woman between 50 and 59 years old with Graves' hyperthyroidism. Here the CDR3 reads CASSLSLASTSTDTQYF. CDR3 DNA: TGTGCCAGCAGCCTATCACTGGCTAGCACAAGCACAGATACGCAGTATTTT.